These 21 T cell receptor beta chains were all obtained from the same sample, sequenced in a study of T cell changes during pregnancy in multiple sclerosis. Profiled with immunoSEQ multiplex PCR; TCRdb holds only in-frame clones, not every one. The table has nearly 110,000 clones, 85% to 95% seen once. The material was peripheral blood, obtained in the third trimester of pregnancy. The receptors here all came from a female donor in good health, enrolled as a control in a pregnancy study.

This chain uses TRBV7-8 with TRBJ1-4; D remains ambiguous. The V and J ends lost 3 bases and 3 bases respectively, with 5 bases between them. Germline values: CDR1 SGHVS, CDR2 FQNEAQ. This CDR3 contains 13 residues. CDR3 sequence (DNA): TGTGCCAGCAGCTTCGGGGCTAATGAAAAACTGTTTTTT. This sequence encodes CASSFGANEKLFF. Full variable domain (remainder filled in from reference TRBV7-8 and TRBJ1-4): GAGVSQSPRYKVAKRGQDVALRCDPISGHVSLFWYQQALGQGPEFLTYFQNEAQLDKSGLPSDRFFAERPEGSVSTLKIQRTQQEDSAVYLCASSFGANEKLFFGSGTQLSVL.

This rearrangement joins TRBV12-5 to TRBJ1-4; D not certain. This CDR3 region has 17 residues. V was shortened by 1 base and J by 4 bases, with 16 bases between the two germline ends. CDR1 and CDR2 (germline): LGHNT, FRNRAP. The CDR3 is CASGLDRIESSNEKLFF. The CDR3 coding sequence is TGTGCTAGTGGTTTGGATCGAATAGAGAGTAGTAATGAAAAACTGTTTTTT.

This chain links TRBV7-2 with TRBJ2-5, with TRBD2 matching over 11 bases. CDR3 length: 17 residues. The J segment lost 2 bases and the V segment lost 6 bases, leaving 11 bases of the junction unmatched. Germline V gene sequence: CDR1 SGHTA, CDR2 FQGNSA. CDR3 DNA sequence: TGTGCCAGCAGACCTGGTTCTAGCGGGGGGCAACAAGAGACCCAGTACTTC. Its translation is CASRPGSSGGQQETQYF.

The chain couples TRBV6-5 to TRBJ2-5; D possibly corresponds to TRBD2 (5 bases). The CDR3 totals 13 residues. Germline-derived CDR1 and CDR2 are MNHEY and SVGAGI. The V gene lost 6 bases and the J gene lost 4 bases, with 12 bases spanning the gap. The CDR3 is CASRTEGRETQYF. CDR3 DNA sequence: TGTGCCAGCAGGACTGAAGGGAGAGAGACCCAGTACTTC.

The rearrangement uses TRBV30 and TRBJ1-4; D unresolved. Trimming removed 2 bases at V and 7 bases at J, with 11 bases between. The germline V gene encodes CDR1 GTSNPN and CDR2 SVGIG (reference sequence). The CDR3 has 13 residues. The CDR3 spells CAWSLARVEKLFF. CDR3 bases: TGTGCCTGGAGTCTGGCGAGGGTTGAAAAACTGTTTTTT.

V is TRBV11-2 and J is TRBJ1-2; 10 bases align to TRBD1. Looked up from germline, CDR1 is SGHAT and CDR2 is FQNNGV. The CDR3 is made up of 15 amino acids. V gave up 1 base and J gave up 3 bases; unmatched junction bases: 2. CDR3 protein: CASSLVGTGDYGYTF. DNA of the CDR3: TGTGCCAGCAGCTTAGTGGGGACAGGGGACTATGGCTACACCTTC.

This rearrangement joins TRBV9 to TRBJ2-5, with 9 bases identical to TRBD2. V dropped 5 bases and J dropped 6; count of bases not matched to a gene: 8. The CDR3 length is 14 residues. Germline loops: CDR1 SGDLS, CDR2 YYNGEE. DNA for the CDR3: TGTGCCAGCAGTTCTAGCGGGGAATCGAAGACCCAGTACTTC. It specifies CASSSSGESKTQYF.

This chain uses TRBV6-5 with TRBJ1-6; 7 bases fit TRBD1. Germline loops: CDR1 MNHEY, CDR2 SVGAGI. Trimming at V came to 6 bases and at J to 10 bases, leaving 9 bases not matched to a gene. This CDR3 has 14 amino acids. The CDR3 DNA follows: TGTGCCAGCAGCATTACAGGGGCTGGATCACCCCTCCACTTT. Translating it yields CASSITGAGSPLHF.

The chain couples TRBV7-3 to TRBJ2-1, with 7 bases lining up with TRBD2. This CDR3 region has 16 residues. CDR1 and CDR2 (germline): SGHTA, FQGTGA. After removal of 3 bases from V and 5 bases from J, the junction contained 10 bases not matched to a gene. The CDR3 sequence is CASSFSGDATHNEQFF. CDR3 coding DNA: TGTGCCAGCAGCTTCAGCGGGGACGCGACTCACAATGAGCAGTTCTTC.

This clone was counted only a few times. The chain recombines TRBV16 with TRBJ1-4; D not certain. Trimming took off 6 bases at V and 0 bases at J, with 14 bases between the two ends. Germline V CDR1 and CDR2: KGHSY, FQNENV. There are 16 residues in the CDR3. The CDR3 reads CASSQNRLATNEKLFF. The CDR3, as DNA: TGTGCCAGCAGTCAAAATCGACTTGCAACTAATGAAAAACTGTTTTTT.

The V call is TRBV6-5, the J call TRBJ2-7; D might be TRBD2 (6 bases). V shed 7 bases and J shed 2 bases, with 12 bases lying between them. Germline values: CDR1 MNHEY, CDR2 SVGAGI. This CDR3 comprises 13 residues. The CDR3 DNA reads as TGTGCCAGCACCCCGGGGGAAACCTACGAGCAGTACTTC. Translation: CASTPGETYEQYF.

Comment on this clone: One junction end disagrees with the germline gene, perhaps due to a read error. V and J are TRBV7-9 and TRBJ2-6, with a weak D call TRBD1 (5 bases). This CDR3 comprises 19 residues. The V gene's germline CDR1 is SEHNR and CDR2 FQNEAQ (reference sequence). This CDR3 is CASSLGLAAGISGANVLIF. The CDR3 DNA reads as TGTGCCAGCAGCTTAGGGCTGGCGGCAGGGATATCTGGGGCCAACGTCCTGATTTTC.

The CDR3 here is CASSLDADTYEQYF. As DNA, the CDR3 is TGTGCCAGCAGCTTGGACGCTGACACCTACGAGCAGTACTTC. The chain combines TRBV5-4 with TRBJ2-7; no clear D. The V gene's germline CDR1 is SGHNT and CDR2 YYREEE (reference sequence). CDR3 size: 14 residues. V was pared by 0 bases and J by 2 bases, with 9 bases between.

This chain uses TRBV9 with TRBJ1-5; no firm D call. Germline V gene data show CDR1 as SGDLS and CDR2 as YYNGEE. CDR3 size: 13 residues. The V gene lost 3 bases and the J gene lost 5 bases, with 9 bases spanning the gap. The CDR3 protein is CASSDQVDQPQHF. CDR3 nucleotides: TGTGCCAGCAGCGACCAGGTCGATCAGCCCCAGCATTTT. Looking up the rest from reference TRBV9 and TRBJ1-5 gives the full variable domain: DSGVTQTPKHLITATGQRVTLRCSPRSGDLSVYWYQQSLDQGLQFLIQYYNGEERAKGNILERFSAQQFPDLHSELNLSSLELGDSALYFCASSDQVDQPQHFGDGTRLSIL.

The chain recombines TRBV7-8 with TRBJ1-2; D remains unclear. Germline V CDR1 and CDR2: SGHVS, FQNEAQ. The CDR3 loop spans 18 amino acids. Trimming shortened V by 5 bases and J by 4 bases, and 26 bases separated the two germline ends. The chain's CDR3 is CASSGARTGRMGGYGYTF. For the CDR3, the DNA is TGTGCCAGCAGCGGAGCCCGGACCGGGCGGATGGGAGGCTATGGCTACACCTTC.

The chain couples TRBV21-1 to TRBJ2-7; the table's D call TRBD1 went unverified against the DNA. TRBV21-1 is tagged as a pseudogene. This CDR3 has 14 amino acids. CDR3 nucleotide sequence: TGTGCCGGGGCTCGGACAGGGGCCGGTTACGAGCAGTACTTC. Its protein product is CAGARTGAGYEQYF.

This clone has more than one count but fewer than ten. V gene TRBV9 combines with J gene TRBJ1-1, with a weak D call TRBD1 (5 bases). V was cut by 3 bases and J by 10 bases, with 10 bases left in between. Germline values: CDR1 SGDLS, CDR2 YYNGEE. The CDR3 totals 11 residues. The CDR3 DNA is TGTGCCAGCAGCGGGGGGGAGGGAGCTTTCTTT. It specifies CASSGGEGAFF.

The chain combines TRBV9 with TRBJ2-1; 9 bases match TRBD1. The CDR3 length is 16 residues. The trim removed 3 bases at V and 5 bases at J, leaving 9 bases unmatched. CDR1 is SGDLS and CDR2 is YYNGEE in the germline V gene. CDR3 loop: CASSAQGGDRDNEQFF. CDR3 in DNA: TGTGCCAGCAGCGCCCAGGGGGGGGACAGGGACAATGAGCAGTTCTTC.

V usage is TRBV27 and J usage is TRBJ1-5, with TRBD1 matching over 7 bases. The V gene end was trimmed by 6 bases and the J gene end by 0 bases; junction bases not matched to a gene: 11. This CDR3 is built from 17 residues. Germline assignment: CDR1 MNHEY and CDR2 SMNVEV (reference sequence). This CDR3 is CASRRESGQASNQPQHF. The CDR3 coding sequence is TGTGCCAGCAGGAGGGAATCTGGACAGGCTAGCAATCAGCCCCAGCATTTT.

The chain is built from TRBV6-6 and TRBJ1-5; D not resolved. The length of the CDR3 is 15 residues. V was cut by 5 bases and J by 4 bases, with 15 bases left in between. Per germline, CDR1 MNHNY and CDR2 SVGAGI (reference sequence). The CDR3 reads CASSQTSTGNQPQHF. Written as DNA, the CDR3 is TGTGCCAGCAGTCAGACCTCTACGGGGAATCAGCCCCAGCATTTT.

The chain links TRBV18 to TRBJ1-1; tentative D call: TRBD1 (5 bases). The V gene's germline CDR1 is KGHSH and CDR2 LQKENI. V was cut by 5 bases and J by 1 base, with 8 bases left in between. The CDR3 has 13 amino acids. DNA of the CDR3: TGTGCCAGCTCAGTTAGGGGGAACACTGAAGCTTTCTTT. Its protein is CASSVRGNTEAFF.